A selection of T cell receptor beta chains follows, all from one sample in a study of blood T cell repertoires in COVID-19. Clones were sequenced by immunoSEQ multiplex PCR, and TCRdb holds only the in-frame ones, with some missing. The repertoire includes 200,000 to 300,000 clones, about 91% of them detected once, and roughly 2.3% sits in the top ten. The sequenced sample was PBMCs or T cells enriched from blood (not recorded which). These receptors were taken from a woman in her 40s with acute COVID-19. Both conserved end residues are part of each CDR3. A D gene is named only where the DNA matches it firmly. The size entry is marked missing in some rows and otherwise reads once, few, many or a size class.

TRBD1	TRBV30	TRBJ1-2	.	CAWRRDRDPFGYGYTF	TGTGCCTGGAGAAGGGACAGGGACCCCTTTGGCTATGGCTACACCTTC
.	TRBV19	TRBJ2-6	.	CASSITSSGANVLTF	TGTGCCAGTAGTATAACCAGTTCTGGGGCCAACGTCCTGACTTTC
.	TRBV7-9	TRBJ2-3	.	CASSQRQATGTQYF	TGTGCCAGCAGTCAGAGACAGGCAACCGGTACGCAGTATTTT
.	TRBV6-5	TRBJ1-2	.	CASSYSTGLSGYTF	TGTGCCAGCAGTTATTCCACAGGGCTGTCTGGCTACACCTTC
TRBD2	TRBV11-2	TRBJ2-5	.	CASSKRTSGNPLRETQYF	TGTGCCAGCAGCAAACGGACTAGCGGGAACCCACTGAGGGAGACCCAGTACTTC
.	TRBV11-3	TRBJ2-1	.	CASSQHSGSFSEQFF	TGTGCCAGCAGCCAGCACTCCGGGAGTTTCAGTGAGCAGTTCTTC
TRBD1	TRBV4-1	TRBJ2-4	once	CASSPWTGQNIQYF	TGCGCCAGCAGCCCTTGGACAGGTCAAAACATTCAGTACTTC
.	TRBV11-2	TRBJ1-2	.	CASRRPGTGYGYTF	TGTGCCAGCAGGAGGCCGGGTACGGGCTATGGCTACACCTTC
TRBD2	TRBV28	TRBJ2-1	.	CASSLGTSGRARNEQFF	TGTGCCAGCAGTTTAGGTACTAGCGGGAGGGCCCGCAATGAGCAGTTCTTC
.	TRBV7-9	TRBJ2-2	.	CASDGSAISTGELFF	TGTGCCAGCGACGGGAGCGCCATTTCTACCGGGGAGCTGTTTTTT
.	TRBV4-3	TRBJ1-4	.	CASSQILRGEKLFF	TGCGCCAGCAGCCAAATTCTCAGGGGTGAAAAACTGTTTTTT
TRBD1	TRBV2	TRBJ1-3	.	CASSEWDRGSRNTIYF	TGTGCCAGCAGTGAATGGGACAGGGGGTCAAGAAACACCATATATTTT
TRBD2	TRBV27	TRBJ2-1	.	CASSFGTSGMVQFF	TGTGCCAGCAGTTTCGGGACTAGCGGTATGGTGCAGTTCTTC
.	TRBV7-2	TRBJ2-3	few	CASSPLGTARGTQYF	TGTGCCAGCAGCCCGCTGGGGACCGCACGGGGGACGCAGTATTTT
TRBD1	TRBV7-2	TRBJ2-1	.	CASSLGGQGANEQFF	TGTGCCAGCAGCTTAGGGGGACAGGGGGCCAATGAGCAGTTCTTC
TRBD1	TRBV5-6	TRBJ1-4	.	CASSGTEVGSEKLFF	TGTGCCAGCAGTGGGACAGAGGTCGGGAGCGAAAAACTGTTTTTT
TRBD1	TRBV13	TRBJ1-1	.	CASSFGQGFTEAFF	TGTGCCAGCAGCTTCGGACAGGGGTTCACTGAAGCTTTCTTT
TRBD1	TRBV7-2	TRBJ1-5	.	CASSFTPGQGGREHF	TGTGCCAGCAGCTTTACGCCGGGACAGGGGGGGAGGGAGCATTTT
.	TRBV6-4	TRBJ1-6	.	CASRGPQGYNSPLHF	TGTGCCAGCAGAGGCCCACAGGGTTATAATTCACCCCTCCACTTT
.	TRBV5-4	TRBJ1-1	.	CASSPTSPRQEAFF	TGTGCCAGCAGCCCCACTTCCCCGCGACAGGAAGCTTTCTTT
.	TRBV7-6	TRBJ2-5	.	CASSLVPKQGQETQYF	TGTGCCAGCAGCTTAGTCCCAAAACAGGGACAAGAGACCCAGTACTTC
.	TRBV11-2	TRBJ2-2	once	CASSLVGGGANTGELFF	TGTGCCAGCAGCTTAGTAGGGGGAGGGGCGAACACCGGGGAGCTGTTTTTT
TRBD1	TRBV5-1	TRBJ1-4	.	CASSSGQANEKLFF	TGCGCCAGCAGCTCGGGACAGGCTAATGAAAAACTGTTTTTT
.	TRBV10-3	TRBJ2-7	.	CAISRGNYEQYF	TGTGCCATCAGCAGGGGAAACTACGAGCAGTACTTC
TRBD2	TRBV4-3	TRBJ2-7	.	CASSQERGGGPYEQYF	TGCGCCAGCAGCCAAGAGCGAGGCGGGGGGCCCTACGAGCAGTACTTC
TRBD1	TRBV10-3	TRBJ1-5	.	CAISEPRTGNHQPQHF	TGTGCCATCAGTGAGCCTCGGACAGGGAACCATCAGCCCCAGCATTTT
TRBD1	TRBV7-9	TRBJ2-6	few	CASSLGDRTGANVLTF	TGTGCCAGCAGCTTAGGGGACAGGACTGGGGCCAACGTCCTGACTTTC
.	TRBV7-8	TRBJ2-2	.	CASSPGVTGELFF	TGTGCCAGCTCCCCGGGAGTCACCGGGGAGCTGTTTTTT
.	TRBV7-9	TRBJ2-3	.	CASSPQGADTQYF	TGTGCCAGCAGCCCCCAAGGGGCAGATACGCAGTATTTT